These T cell receptor beta chains were read from a single sample in a study of T cell responses to AZD1222 COVID-19 vaccine. The table came from immunoSEQ multiplex PCR; TCRdb's copy has only in-frame clones and leaves some out. The table lists about 91,000 clones, approximately 90% of them singletons, with about 3.4% in the top ten. The source material was peripheral blood, sampled 28 days after the second AZD1222 dose. The receptor source for this set is an adult who received the AZD1222 COVID-19 vaccine. CDR3s include the opening cysteine and the closing phenylalanine or tryptophan. A D gene is named only where the DNA matches it firmly. Where a row states a size, it is once, few, many or the class of an expanded clone; other rows omit it.

d_call j_call v_call clone_size cdr3_aa cdr3_nt
- TRBJ1-1 TRBV11-3 - CASSLESGTNTEAFF TGTGCCAGCAGCTTAGAGTCGGGGACGAACACTGAAGCTTTCTTT
- TRBJ2-7 TRBV27 - CASSLSKSRSGLFSYEQYF TGTGCCAGCAGTTTATCGAAGTCCCGTTCGGGGTTGTTCAGCTACGAGCAGTACTTC
- TRBJ1-1 TRBV7-8 - CASSLVEGMNTEAFF TGTGCCAGCAGCTTAGTGGAGGGCATGAACACTGAAGCTTTCTTT
TRBD1 TRBJ2-7 TRBV9 - CASSERAGTGIGEQYF TGTGCCAGCAGCGAACGAGCCGGGACAGGCATAGGGGAGCAGTACTTC
- TRBJ2-3 TRBV5-5 - CASSLEATSTDTQYF TGTGCCAGCAGCTTGGAGGCGACTAGCACAGATACGCAGTATTTT
- TRBJ2-2 TRBV18 once CASSPPNTGELFF TGTGCCAGCTCACCCCCGAACACCGGGGAGCTGTTTTTT
- TRBJ2-2 TRBV4-2 - CASSQDWGQGMIGELFF TGTGCCAGCAGCCAAGATTGGGGTCAGGGGATGATCGGGGAGCTGTTTTTT
- TRBJ1-2 TRBV14 - CASSPNYRDGYTF TGTGCCAGCAGCCCCAACTACAGGGATGGCTACACCTTC
TRBD1 TRBJ1-1 TRBV2 - CASSEGDRGGPEAFF TGTGCCAGCAGTGAAGGGGACAGAGGGGGCCCTGAAGCTTTCTTT
- TRBJ2-7 TRBV30 - CAWSWGNEQYF TGTGCCTGGAGTTGGGGGAACGAGCAGTACTTC
TRBD2 TRBJ2-5 TRBV7-2 - CASSLGPSGGQETQYF TGTGCCAGCAGCTTAGGGCCTAGCGGGGGCCAAGAGACCCAGTACTTC
- TRBJ1-1 TRBV3-1/TRBV3-2 - CASSQDLGQNTEAFF TGTGCCAGCAGCCAAGATCTCGGACAGAACACTGAAGCTTTCTTT
- TRBJ1-1 TRBV25-1 - CASTEGVPSYTEAFF TGTGCCAGCACCGAAGGAGTACCCAGCTACACTGAAGCTTTCTTT
- TRBJ1-2 TRBV5-1 - CASSLSDRKYGYTF TGCGCCAGCAGCTTATCCGACAGAAAGTATGGCTACACCTTC
TRBD1 TRBJ1-2 TRBV30 - CAWSDPGQGFYGYTF TGTGCCTGGAGTGACCCGGGACAGGGGTTCTATGGCTACACCTTC
- TRBJ2-3 TRBV5-1 - CASSLGLGTDTQYF TGCGCCAGCAGCTTGGGACTGGGCACAGATACGCAGTATTTT
TRBD1 TRBJ1-1 TRBV18 - CASSPLEQGANTEAFF TGTGCCAGCTCACCACTCGAACAGGGGGCGAACACTGAAGCTTTCTTT
TRBD2 TRBJ2-4 TRBV4-1 - CASSQTGLGGNIQYF TGCGCCAGCAGCCAGACGGGACTGGGGGGGAACATTCAGTACTTC
- TRBJ2-3 TRBV6-6 - CASSYYPAGRDTQYF TGTGCCAGCAGTTACTATCCGGCGGGGAGAGATACGCAGTATTTT
- TRBJ1-6 TRBV11-3 - CASSFLRGNSPLHF TGTGCCAGCAGCTTCCTTAGAGGAAATTCACCCCTCCACTTT
- TRBJ2-6 TRBV9 - CASSGFKSSGANVLTF TGTGCCAGCAGCGGCTTTAAATCCTCTGGGGCCAACGTCCTGACTTTC
TRBD1 TRBJ1-5 TRBV5-6 - CASSLGPGTGGNQPQHF TGTGCCAGCAGCTTGGGACCCGGGACAGGGGGCAATCAGCCCCAGCATTTT
- TRBJ1-1 TRBV5-6 once CASSPGFLTEAFF TGTGCCAGCAGCCCGGGGTTTCTCACTGAAGCTTTCTTT
- TRBJ1-2 TRBV2 - CASSRRSGDYGYTF TGTGCCAGCAGCCGACGTTCAGGGGACTATGGCTACACCTTC
- TRBJ1-4 TRBV19 - CASSFRQSTNEKLFF TGTGCCAGTAGTTTCCGACAGTCAACTAATGAAAAACTGTTTTTT
- TRBJ1-2 TRBV6-5 - CASRPTGSGSYGYTF TGTGCCAGCAGGCCCACAGGGAGTGGGAGCTATGGCTACACCTTC
- TRBJ1-2 TRBV28 - CASKVVNYGYTF TGTGCCAGCAAGGTCGTCAACTATGGCTACACCTTC
TRBD2 TRBJ2-1 TRBV5-4 - CASSPGLAGAENEQFF TGTGCCAGCAGCCCGGGACTAGCGGGGGCTGAGAATGAGCAGTTCTTC
- TRBJ2-1 TRBV6-2/TRBV6-3 - CASSYSEANEQFF TGTGCCAGCAGTTACTCGGAAGCCAATGAGCAGTTCTTC
- TRBJ1-1 TRBV15 once CATSKRTEAFF TGTGCCACCTCGAAACGCACTGAAGCTTTCTTT